The clone carrying this T cell receptor beta chain was seen only a few times. Its target is unknown. The study ran its PCR with 60 Vbeta and 13 Jbeta primers. The assay was immunoSEQ multiplex PCR, and TCRdb's table has in-frame clones only and misses some. This table has 75,000 to 95,000 clones, over 65% appearing once. The V and J ends lost 0 bases and 0 bases respectively, with 13 bases between them. The CDR3 covers 17 residues. Germline lookup yields CDR1 SGHDT and CDR2 YYEEEE. This specimen comes from a study of cytomegalovirus exposure and HLA in healthy donors. Study results and caveats: Certain indistinguishable V segments, among them TRBV6-2 and TRBV6-3, were excluded. Most TCR sequences were rare, but some public TCRs occurred in many donors.

Sequencing was done on a sample of PBMCs. The sequence was obtained from a woman between 40 and 55 years old in good health and CMV-seropositive. J is TRBJ2-1 and V is TRBV5-6; maybe TRBD1 (6 bases). The CDR3 loop reads CASSLVGAESSYNEQFF. CDR3 in DNA: TGTGCCAGCAGCTTGGTGGGGGCCGAGAGCTCCTACAATGAGCAGTTCTTC.